These 15 T cell receptor beta chains were all obtained from the same sample, sequenced in a study of cytomegalovirus exposure and HLA in healthy donors. TCRdb's table, derived via immunoSEQ multiplex PCR, lists solely in-frame clones and lacks some. The table lists 220,000 or so clones, around 87% of them singletons. The source material was PBMCs. The receptors were gathered from a woman under 30 in good health and CMV-seropositive.

The genes are TRBV5-1 and TRBJ1-1; D not certain. V was shortened by 0 bases and J by 0 bases, with 9 bases between the two germline ends. The CDR3 covers 15 residues. Germline lookup yields CDR1 SGHRS and CDR2 YFSETQ. The CDR3 nucleotides are TGCGCCAGCAGCTTGGGAGGAGACCTGAACACTGAAGCTTTCTTT. It specifies CASSLGGDLNTEAFF.

The chain employs TRBV5-1 and TRBJ2-2, with D possibly TRBD1 on 5 matching bases. V was clipped by 5 bases and J by 1 base, with 9 bases between them. The length of the CDR3 is 14 residues. Germline V gives CDR1 SGHRS, CDR2 YFSETQ. The CDR3 nucleotides read TGCGCCAGCAGTCATCAGGGGAACACCGGGGAGCTGTTTTTT. This translates into CASSHQGNTGELFF.

This clone was counted a few times. The chain carries TRBV25-1 and TRBJ2-7, with D maybe TRBD1 (7 bases). V was shortened by 3 bases and J by 4 bases, with 19 bases between the two germline ends. CDR3 length: 16 residues. In germline, CDR1 is MGHDK, CDR2 SYGVNS. CDR3 nucleotide sequence: TGTGCCAGCAGTGAGGGAACAGCAGGGGGGTCGTACGAGCAGTACTTC. Its translation: CASSEGTAGGSYEQYF.

The chain recombines TRBV4-1 with TRBJ2-7, with D tentatively TRBD1 (6 bases). The CDR3 has 14 amino acids. Germline V lookup: CDR1 MGHRA, CDR2 YSYEKL. Trimming took off 4 bases at V and 3 bases at J, with 13 bases between the two ends. The CDR3 is CASSLIPQGYEQYF. The CDR3, as DNA: TGCGCCAGCAGCCTCATACCACAGGGCTACGAGCAGTACTTC.

The rearrangement uses TRBV7-6 and TRBJ2-2; possibly TRBD1 for D (6 bases). The V and J ends lost 1 base and 0 bases respectively, with 12 bases between them. Per the germline V gene, CDR1 is SGHVS and CDR2 is FNYEAQ. The CDR3 extends over 17 amino acids. CDR3 sequence: CASSLGGQRPNTGELFF. The CDR3, as DNA: TGTGCCAGCAGCTTAGGAGGACAGAGGCCGAACACCGGGGAGCTGTTTTTT.

This chain connects TRBV4-2 to TRBJ2-7, with D possibly TRBD2 on 6 matching bases. Trimming took off 1 base at V and 2 bases at J, with 12 bases between the two ends. This CDR3 contains 15 residues. Germline-derived CDR1 and CDR2 are LGHNA and YNFKEQ. The chain's CDR3 is CASSQATSQPYEQYF. DNA for the CDR3: TGTGCCAGCAGCCAAGCCACTAGCCAACCCTACGAGCAGTACTTC.

V gene TRBV9 combines with J gene TRBJ1-1; D uncertain. This CDR3 contains 15 residues. Germline-derived CDR1 and CDR2 are SGDLS and YYNGEE. Trimming stripped 0 bases from V and 5 bases from J, with 14 bases between. As DNA, the CDR3 is TGTGCCAGCAGCGTAGGTACATCGTCGCGGACTGAAGCTTTCTTT. It specifies CASSVGTSSRTEAFF.

This rearrangement joins TRBV27 to TRBJ2-2; D not resolved. Deletions cut 5 bases from V and 5 bases from J, with 6 bases between. In germline, CDR1 is MNHEY, CDR2 SMNVEV (reference sequence). CDR3 length equals 12 residues. The CDR3 loop reads CASSPPTGELFF. The CDR3 bases are TGTGCCAGCAGTCCCCCGACCGGGGAGCTGTTTTTT.

The J gene is TRBJ1-1, the V gene TRBV5-1, with a tentative D call TRBD1 (6 bases). The CDR3 sequence is 11 residues long. Germline CDR1 reads SGHRS; CDR2 reads YFSETQ. V was trimmed by 4 bases and J by 7 bases, leaving 8 bases between them. The CDR3, as DNA: TGCGCCAGCAGCGGGGGCGGTGAAGCTTTCTTT. This encodes CASSGGGEAFF.

The V and J genes are TRBV6-1 and TRBJ2-3; 9 bases align to TRBD2. V was clipped by 0 bases and J by 4 bases; unmatched bases: 2. The CDR3 spans 15 residues. Germline V gene sequence: CDR1 MNHNS, CDR2 SASEGT. The CDR3 DNA reads as TGTGCCAGCAGTGAAGCGCGGGGGGGAGCAGATACGCAGTATTTT. This gives the protein CASSEARGGADTQYF.

The rearrangement joins TRBV19 to TRBJ1-4, with a weak D call TRBD1 (5 bases). The V and J ends lost 1 base and 3 bases respectively, with 9 bases between them. The CDR3 extends over 15 amino acids. Germline loops: CDR1 LNHDA, CDR2 SQIVND (reference sequence). The CDR3 protein is CASSIADSANEKLFF. The CDR3 nucleotides are TGTGCCAGTAGTATAGCCGACAGTGCTAATGAAAAACTGTTTTTT.

The V call is TRBV5-6, the J call TRBJ1-5; 11 bases line up with TRBD1. V lost 4 bases, J lost 4 bases, and 1 base stayed unmatched. The CDR3 runs to 14 residues. Germline V CDR1 and CDR2: SGHDT, YYEEEE. The CDR3 here is CASSGTGGNQPQHF. CDR3 DNA: TGTGCCAGCAGCGGGACAGGGGGAAATCAGCCCCAGCATTTT.

The genes are TRBV27 and TRBJ1-2; 7 nucleotides match TRBD1. The CDR3 has 15 residues. V shed 3 bases and J 6 bases; nucleotides not matched to a gene: 10. Germline-derived CDR1 and CDR2 are MNHEY and SMNVEV (reference sequence). The CDR3 protein is CASSFQWGTDDGYTF. In DNA, the CDR3 is TGTGCCAGCAGTTTTCAGTGGGGGACAGACGATGGCTACACCTTC.

The CDR3 region is CAWILSDGLYYEQYF. The CDR3 region has the DNA TGTGCCTGGATACTATCGGACGGACTATACTACGAGCAGTACTTC. The chain employs TRBV30 and TRBJ2-7; the D gene is possibly TRBD2 (6 bases). Germline CDR1 reads GTSNPN; CDR2 reads SVGIG (reference sequence). The CDR3 length is 15 residues. The V end was cut by 4 bases, the J end by 3 bases, with 19 bases between.

The CDR3, as DNA: TGTGCCAGCAGTGACAGGGGGCGAACTGAAGCTTTCTTT. Encoded protein: CASSDRGRTEAFF. V usage is TRBV28 and J usage is TRBJ1-1, with TRBD1 identical over 10 bases. The CDR3 runs 13 residues. The V gene's germline CDR1 is MDHEN and CDR2 SYDVKM. V lost 5 bases and J lost 5; bases outside the gene matches: 2.